Following are 15 T cell receptor beta chains from one sample sequenced in a study of blood T cell repertoires in COVID-19. The table came from immunoSEQ multiplex PCR; TCRdb's copy has only in-frame clones and leaves some out. This sample yields approximately 210,000 clones, of which over 75% are seen a single time; 4% to 5.5% belongs to the top ten. The source material was peripheral blood. These receptors came from a woman between 40 and 50 years old with acute or convalescent COVID-19.

The chain combines TRBV7-3 with TRBJ2-1; 9 nucleotides line up with TRBD2. V lost 3 bases to trimming and J lost 6 bases; unmatched junction nucleotides: 6. The germline V gene encodes CDR1 SGHTA and CDR2 FQGTGA. The CDR3 is 15 residues long. CDR3 loop: CASSFGGGASNEQFF. CDR3 DNA: TGTGCCAGCAGCTTTGGCGGGGGGGCCAGCAATGAGCAGTTCTTC.

This clone was found once. The genes are TRBV6-5 and TRBJ1-6, with D possibly TRBD1 on 6 matching bases. Germline loops: CDR1 MNHEY, CDR2 SVGAGI. The germline V and J ends were trimmed by 6 bases and 0 bases, with 9 bases remaining between them. This CDR3 has 15 residues. CDR3 sequence (DNA): TGTGCCAGCAGAAGGACAGCCTCCTATAATTCACCCCTCCACTTT. Translated: CASRRTASYNSPLHF.

The CDR3 spells CASSGGKYSNQPQHF. The DNA for the CDR3 is TGTGCCAGTAGCGGGGGGAAATATAGCAATCAGCCCCAGCATTTT. J is TRBJ1-5 and V is TRBV19; D perhaps matches TRBD1 (5 bases). The germline CDR1 and CDR2 sequences are LNHDA and SQIVND (reference sequence). There are 15 residues in the CDR3. Trimming stripped 6 bases from V and 0 bases from J, with 12 bases between.

The chain has TRBV7-9 and TRBJ1-3, with TRBD1 identical over 10 bases. Germline-derived CDR1 and CDR2 are SEHNR and FQNEAQ (reference sequence). The junction had 8 bases not matched to a gene; V was cut back by 5 bases and J by 1 base. The CDR3 is made up of 17 amino acids. CDR3 bases: TGTGCCAGCAGCAACCGGGACAGGGGTTCATCTGGAAACACCATATATTTT. Protein product: CASSNRDRGSSGNTIYF.

The rearrangement links TRBV5-1 to TRBJ2-2; D possibly corresponds to TRBD2 (5 bases). CDR1 SGHRS and CDR2 YFSETQ come from the germline V gene. This CDR3 contains 13 residues. Trimming stripped 3 bases from V and 5 bases from J, with 8 bases between. For the CDR3, the DNA is TGCGCCAGCAGCTCGGAGGCGACCGGGGAGCTGTTTTTT. It translates to CASSSEATGELFF.

V and J are TRBV10-1 and TRBJ2-1, with D tentatively TRBD2 (6 bases). Between the trimmed V and J ends, which lost 4 bases and 1 base, there was a span of 11 bases. This CDR3 is built from 15 residues. The germline gives CDR1 WNHNN, CDR2 SYGVQD (reference sequence). The CDR3 region is CASSATGDSYNEQFF. In nucleotides, the CDR3 is TGCGCCAGCAGTGCAACGGGGGATTCCTACAATGAGCAGTTCTTC.

This chain joins TRBV3-1 (or the pseudogene TRBV3-2) and TRBJ2-3, with 9 bases identical to TRBD2. This CDR3 is 16 amino acids long. The ends lost 6 bases at V and 1 base at J; junction bases unmatched: 8. Per the germline V gene, CDR1 is LGHDT and CDR2 is YNNKEL (reference sequence). CDR3 sequence: CASSHLRLAGTDTQYF. CDR3 DNA sequence: TGTGCCAGCAGTCATTTGAGACTAGCGGGCACAGATACGCAGTATTTT.

The V and J genes are TRBV5-1 and TRBJ2-2, with 8 bases that match TRBD1. The length of the CDR3 is 17 residues. V dropped 4 bases and J dropped 3; count of bases not matched to a gene: 11. Germline values: CDR1 SGHRS, CDR2 YFSETQ. The chain's CDR3 is CASSHGTGGKDTGELFF. In nucleotides, the CDR3 is TGCGCCAGCAGCCATGGAACAGGGGGTAAGGACACCGGGGAGCTGTTTTTT.

The chain has TRBV29-1 and TRBJ1-6; perhaps TRBD1 as D (5 bases). The germline V gene encodes CDR1 SQVTM and CDR2 ANQGSEA. The CDR3 spans 13 residues. The V end was cut by 1 base, the J end by 9 bases, with 10 bases between. The CDR3: CSVEVQAGSPLHF. In nucleotides, the CDR3 is TGCAGCGTTGAAGTACAGGCTGGTTCACCCCTCCACTTT.

This clone was detected once. The chain is built from TRBV24-1 and TRBJ2-3; the match to TRBD1 covers 8 bases. Germline lookup yields CDR1 KGHDR and CDR2 SFDVKD. Unmatched junction bases numbered 4, after V lost 0 bases and J lost 6 bases. This CDR3 has 15 residues. The CDR3 spells CATSDLGTGPDTQYF. The CDR3 DNA reads as TGTGCCACCAGTGATTTGGGGACAGGTCCGGATACGCAGTATTTT.

This clone showed up just a few times. This rearrangement joins TRBV6-2 or TRBV6-3 to TRBJ1-5, with D hard to call. Per the germline V gene, CDR1 is MNHEY and CDR2 is SVGEGT. This CDR3 spans 14 amino acids. V was pared by 4 bases and J by 3 bases, with 10 bases between. CDR3 sequence (DNA): TGTGCCAGCAGTTGGCCCGGGGACAATCAGCCCCAGCATTTT. Translation gives CASSWPGDNQPQHF.

This rearrangement joins TRBV19 to TRBJ1-2, with 7 positions matching TRBD1. Per germline, CDR1 LNHDA and CDR2 SQIVND (reference sequence). This CDR3 contains 11 residues. The junction had 5 bases not matched to a gene; V was cut back by 6 bases and J by 10 bases. The CDR3 protein is CASSDRASYTF. The DNA of the CDR3 is TGTGCCAGTAGCGACAGGGCGTCCTACACCTTC. The variable domain in full, completed from reference TRBV19 and TRBJ1-2, reads DGGITQSPKYLFRKEGQNVTLSCEQNLNHDAMYWYRQDPGQGLRLIYYSQIVNDFQKGDIAEGYSVSREKKESFPLTVTSAQKNPTAFYLCASSDRASYTFGSGTRLTVV.

The V gene is TRBV7-8, the J gene TRBJ2-5; D is undetermined. Germline V gene lookup returns CDR1 SGHVS and CDR2 FQNEAQ. The V gene lost 3 bases and the J gene lost 2 bases, with 4 bases spanning the gap. CDR3 length equals 12 residues. Here the CDR3 DNA reads TGTGCCAGCAGCTTGACTCAAGAGACCCAGTACTTC. It encodes CASSLTQETQYF.

The chain uses TRBV29-1 and TRBJ1-2; D gene unclear. Germline V gene lookup returns CDR1 SQVTM and CDR2 ANQGSEA. CDR3 size: 15 residues. The V gene lost 6 bases and the J gene lost 4 bases, with 21 bases spanning the gap. In DNA form, the CDR3 reads TGCAGCGTCCCTGCGGCGGGCGACCCTTCCTATGGCTACACCTTC. The encoded protein is CSVPAAGDPSYGYTF. Full variable domain (rest looked up from reference TRBV29-1 and TRBJ1-2): SAVISQKPSRDICQRGTSLTIQCQVDSQVTMMFWYRQQPGQSLTLIATANQGSEATYESGFVIDKFPISRPNLTFSTLTVSNMSPEDSSIYLCSVPAAGDPSYGYTFGSGTRLTVV.

The rearrangement joins TRBV5-1 to TRBJ1-2; D remains ambiguous. V lost 0 bases and J lost 5, with 14 bases in between. The CDR3 contains 15 residues. Germline CDR1 and CDR2: SGHRS and YFSETQ. The DNA of the CDR3 is TGCGCCAGCAGCTTGGGTCTTCCGGCACTATATGGCTACACCTTC. The encoded protein is CASSLGLPALYGYTF.